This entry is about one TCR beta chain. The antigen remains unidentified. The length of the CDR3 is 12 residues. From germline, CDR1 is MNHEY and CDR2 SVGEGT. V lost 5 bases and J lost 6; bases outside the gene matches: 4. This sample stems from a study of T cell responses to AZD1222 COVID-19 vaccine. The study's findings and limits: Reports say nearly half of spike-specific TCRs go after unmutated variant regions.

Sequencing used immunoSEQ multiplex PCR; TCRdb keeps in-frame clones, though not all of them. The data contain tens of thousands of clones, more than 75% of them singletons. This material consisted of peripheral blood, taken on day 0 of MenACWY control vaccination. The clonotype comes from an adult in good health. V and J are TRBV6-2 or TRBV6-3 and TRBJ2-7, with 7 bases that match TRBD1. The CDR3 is CASSQTGTEQYF. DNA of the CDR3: TGTGCCAGCAGTCAGACAGGGACCGAGCAGTACTTC.